The sequence of this TCR beta chain was determined in a study of shared clonotypes between healthy human individuals. The method was immunoSEQ multiplex PCR; TCRdb's version includes in-frame clones alone and lacks a portion of them. The table records about 330,000 clones, more than 75% of them present only once. Broader study findings: Rarefaction gave evidence that sorted-subset sequencing remained incomplete despite large depth.

Germline values: CDR1 SGHRS, CDR2 YFSETQ. Between the trimmed V and J ends, which lost 1 base and 2 bases, there was a span of 9 bases. This CDR3 is built from 14 residues. With regard to this clone: Its antigen is undetermined.

This chain joins TRBV5-1 and TRBJ2-5, with D tentatively TRBD2 (5 bases). The clonotype comes from a man aged 18 to 29 in good health. The sequenced material came from memory CD8+ T cells sorted from blood. The subset here: CD45RO+ cells pooled with CCR7-negative TemRA cells. CDR3 protein: CASSLSSPQETQYF. The DNA for the CDR3 is TGCGCCAGCAGCTTGTCTAGCCCGCAAGAGACCCAGTACTTC.